The following is a T cell receptor (beta chain) sequence with its context. The data originate from a study of blood T cell repertoires in COVID-19. The wider study: COVID-19 samples from acute and convalescent phases originated in the United States, Italy and Spain. Sample material is recorded as cDNA or gDNA derived from T cells, B-cell-depleted T cells, or PBMCs.

Methods used by the authors: It was from reference gene primer amplification that nucleated cell counts were estimated. Repertoires were generated with immunoSEQ multiplex PCR, while TCRdb's copy carries only in-frame clones and drops some. That table is the source of V, J and clone size, and D and trimming were worked out from the DNA. The sample lists 240,000 or so clones; about 88% were seen once. The CDR3 has 16 amino acids. Germline lookup yields CDR1 LGHNT and CDR2 FRNRAP. V gave up 1 base and J gave up 1 base; unmatched junction bases: 7. V gene TRBV12-5 combines with J gene TRBJ2-7; TRBD1 matches at 7 bases. The source is a woman in her seventies with active or convalescent COVID-19. Sequencing was carried out using peripheral blood. The CDR3 DNA sequence: TGTGCTAGTGGTTTGGGACAGGGTGGTATGTCCTACGAGCAGTACTTC. As protein: CASGLGQGGMSYEQYF.